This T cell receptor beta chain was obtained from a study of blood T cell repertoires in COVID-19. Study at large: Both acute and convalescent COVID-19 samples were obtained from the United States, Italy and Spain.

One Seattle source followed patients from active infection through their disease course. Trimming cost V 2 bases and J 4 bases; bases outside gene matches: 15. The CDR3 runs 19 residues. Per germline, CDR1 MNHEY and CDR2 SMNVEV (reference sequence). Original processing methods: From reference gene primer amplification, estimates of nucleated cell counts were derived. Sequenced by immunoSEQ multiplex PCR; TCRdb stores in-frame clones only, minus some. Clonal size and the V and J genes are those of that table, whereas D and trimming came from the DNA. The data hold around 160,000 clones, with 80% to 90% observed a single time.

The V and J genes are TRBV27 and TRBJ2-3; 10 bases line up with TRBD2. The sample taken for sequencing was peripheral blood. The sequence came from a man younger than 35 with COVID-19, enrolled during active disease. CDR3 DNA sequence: TGTGCCAGCAGTTTACGAGTCGCTAGCGGGAGTTCCAGGGCAGATACGCAGTATTTT. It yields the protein CASSLRVASGSSRADTQYF.